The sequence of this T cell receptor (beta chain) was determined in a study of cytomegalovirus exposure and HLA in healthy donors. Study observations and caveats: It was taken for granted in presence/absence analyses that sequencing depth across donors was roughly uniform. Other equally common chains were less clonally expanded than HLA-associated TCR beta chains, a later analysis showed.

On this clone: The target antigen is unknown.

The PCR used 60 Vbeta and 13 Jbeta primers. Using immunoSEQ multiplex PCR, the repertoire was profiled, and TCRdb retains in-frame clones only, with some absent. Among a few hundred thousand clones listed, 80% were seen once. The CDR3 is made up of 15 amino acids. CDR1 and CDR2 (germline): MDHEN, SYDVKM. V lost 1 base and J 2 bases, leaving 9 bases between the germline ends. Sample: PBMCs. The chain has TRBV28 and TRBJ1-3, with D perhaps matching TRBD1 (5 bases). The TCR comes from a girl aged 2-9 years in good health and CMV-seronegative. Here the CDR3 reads CASSLFGGPGNTIYF. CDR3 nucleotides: TGTGCCAGCAGTTTATTCGGGGGTCCTGGAAACACCATATATTTT.